This is a list of T cell receptor beta chains from one sample in a study of Ad26.COV2.S vaccination and SARS-CoV-2 variants. The protocol was immunoSEQ multiplex PCR, while the TCRdb copy is restricted to in-frame clones and leaves out a portion. The sample yields 430,000 or so clones, 89% seen once. The sample was peripheral blood, taken in a trial of Ad26.COV2.S vaccine versus placebo. The source is a person between 18 and 59 years old who received the Ad26.COV2.S COVID-19 vaccine or a placebo. The CDR3 runs from the conserved cysteine through the conserved F or W. The D gene is left open where the match is weak. Rows give clone size only sometimes, using once, few, many, or a class for an expanded clone.

d_call clone_size j_call v_call cdr3_nt cdr3_aa
TRBD1 . TRBJ1-4 TRBV19 TGTGCCACCTCCCTAGGGGGCTGGAGTGAAAAACTGTTTTTT CATSLGGWSEKLFF
. once TRBJ2-1 TRBV6-4 TGTGCCAGCAGTGACGCCCGGGACTCACCTCTCAATGAGCAGTTCTTC CASSDARDSPLNEQFF
. . TRBJ1-3 TRBV3-1/TRBV3-2 TGTGCCAGCAGCCGGACGGACAGCGCTAAGAGAAACACCATATATTTT CASSRTDSAKRNTIYF
. . TRBJ2-3 TRBV4-3 TGCGCCAGCAGCCAAGAGGGAGTTCCAGATACGCAGTATTTT CASSQEGVPDTQYF
TRBD1 . TRBJ2-6 TRBV2 TGTGCCAGCAGGGGACAGGGGTCCGGGGCCAACGTCCTGACTTTC CASRGQGSGANVLTF
TRBD1 . TRBJ2-5 TRBV27 TGTGCCAGCAGTTTTCGTCTGGACAGGGGGATCCAAGAGACCCAGTACTTC CASSFRLDRGIQETQYF
. . TRBJ2-1 TRBV29-1 TGCAGCGCCCTCAACTACAATGAGCAGTTCTTC CSALNYNEQFF
TRBD1 once TRBJ2-2 TRBV29-1 TGCAGCGCCGACAGGGGAAACACCGGGGAGCTGTTTTTT CSADRGNTGELFF
TRBD1 . TRBJ1-4 TRBV9 TGTGCCAGCAGCGTAGGGACAGGGGGCAGTGAAAAACTGTTTTTT CASSVGTGGSEKLFF
TRBD1 . TRBJ2-1 TRBV29-1 TGCAGCGTTTCTCACGGGACAGGGCCGAATGAGCAGTTCTTC CSVSHGTGPNEQFF
. few TRBJ1-2 TRBV7-6 TGTGCCAGCAGCCTCGGAGCTGGAGGGGAGGGTGGCTACACCTTC CASSLGAGGEGGYTF
. . TRBJ1-6 TRBV28 TGTGCCAGCAGTTTATTCCCCCAGGGTGATAATTCACCCCTCCACTTT CASSLFPQGDNSPLHF
. . TRBJ1-2 TRBV6-6 TGTGCCAGCACCCTCAATAGGGAGGTAGAGAACTATGGCTACACCTTC CASTLNREVENYGYTF
. . TRBJ2-4 TRBV5-4 TGTGCCAGCAGCTTCGGTGGTGTCAAAAACATTCAGTACTTC CASSFGGVKNIQYF
TRBD1 once TRBJ1-2 TRBV9 TGTGCCAGCAGCGTAGGGGCAGGGGGGTACTATGGCTACACCTTC CASSVGAGGYYGYTF
. . TRBJ1-2 TRBV29-1 TGCAGCGTTGAAGATCTGCGGGACTATGGCTACACCTTC CSVEDLRDYGYTF
. . TRBJ2-1 TRBV5-4 TGTGCCAGCAGCTTAGCGGCAATGGGCAGCTACAATGAGCAGTTCTTC CASSLAAMGSYNEQFF
TRBD1 . TRBJ2-5 TRBV5-4 TGTGCCAGCAGCTCGTTTAACAGGGGGCGCGGGCAAGAGACCCAGTACTTC CASSSFNRGRGQETQYF
. . TRBJ2-2 TRBV7-6 TGTGCCAGCAGCTTAGTTTTGGCAGAGGAGGAAACCGGGGAGCTGTTTTTT CASSLVLAEEETGELFF
TRBD1 . TRBJ1-2 TRBV27 TGTGCCAGCAAGGGGACAGGGGGGCATAACTATGGCTACACCTTC CASKGTGGHNYGYTF
. . TRBJ2-1 TRBV11-3 TGTGCCAGCAGCTTAGGACGGACTCCCAGGGGAGATGAGCAGTTCTTC CASSLGRTPRGDEQFF
. . TRBJ1-5 TRBV6-5 TGTGCCAGCAGTTACTCGTCGGGTCAGCCCCAGCATTTT CASSYSSGQPQHF
. . TRBJ2-1 TRBV4-1 TGCGCCAGCAGCCAAGGTCAGGGGCCATTCTACAATGAGCAGTTCTTC CASSQGQGPFYNEQFF
. . TRBJ1-1 TRBV6-6 TGTGCCAGCAGTTACTGGGGGGCTTCGGGGGCTGAAGCTTTCTTT CASSYWGASGAEAFF
. . TRBJ1-3 TRBV5-1 TGCGCCAGCAGCTTGACAGGAATTGGAAACACCATATATTTT CASSLTGIGNTIYF
. few TRBJ1-1 TRBV7-3 TGTGCCAGCAGCCCTCAGGCAGGGGCCACTGAAGCTTTCTTT CASSPQAGATEAFF
. once TRBJ1-1 TRBV7-2 TGTGCCAGCAGCTCCTTACAGGGAATGGAAGCTTTCTTT CASSSLQGMEAFF
TRBD1 . TRBJ2-5 TRBV7-2 TGTGCCAGCAGCGCCCAACGGAACACCTGGGGACAGGGGCAAGAGACCCAGTACTTC CASSAQRNTWGQGQETQYF
. . TRBJ1-1 TRBV29-1 TGCAGCGTTGAAGATGCGGGGTTGAACACTGAAGCTTTCTTT CSVEDAGLNTEAFF
. . TRBJ1-3 TRBV13 TGTGCCAGCAGCTTAGTGGCAGGGGCCTCTGGAAACACCATATATTTT CASSLVAGASGNTIYF
. . TRBJ2-5 TRBV5-5 TGTGCCAGCAGCCAACCGGAGAGGGGAATGTCGGAGACCCAGTACTTC CASSQPERGMSETQYF
. . TRBJ2-2 TRBV7-2 TGTGCCAGCAGCTGGGGCCCGACGAACACCGGGGAGCTGTTTTTT CASSWGPTNTGELFF
TRBD2 . TRBJ2-3 TRBV4-2 TGTGCCAGCAGCCAGCTAACTAGCGGGGGCACAGATACGCAGTATTTT CASSQLTSGGTDTQYF
. once TRBJ2-3 TRBV11-3 TGTGCCAGCAGCACGAACGAGGGGGATACGCAGTATTTT CASSTNEGDTQYF
. . TRBJ2-5 TRBV29-1 TGCAGCGTTGCCCCTAGGGAGACCCAGTACTTC CSVAPRETQYF
. . TRBJ2-5 TRBV4-1 TGCGCCAGCAGCTTAACGTCCGGGACTCTCCAAGAGACCCAGTACTTC CASSLTSGTLQETQYF
. . TRBJ2-5 TRBV5-1 TGCGCCAGCAGCTTGAGCCACCAAGAGACCCAGTACTTC CASSLSHQETQYF
TRBD1 . TRBJ2-7 TRBV5-1 TGCGCCAGCAGCTTTACCGGGACAGGGAAGCAGTACTTC CASSFTGTGKQYF
TRBD1 . TRBJ2-3 TRBV18 TGTGCCAGCTCCCCCTCCCAGGGGGTGGCAGATACGCAGTATTTT CASSPSQGVADTQYF
. . TRBJ1-1 TRBV2 TGTGCCAGCAGTGGATGGCGGAACACTGAAGCTTTCTTT CASSGWRNTEAFF
. once TRBJ1-1 TRBV5-1 TGCGCCAGCAGCTTGCCGAGCAGGACTAATCGGAACACTGAAGCTTTCTTT CASSLPSRTNRNTEAFF
TRBD1 . TRBJ1-2 TRBV4-2 TGTGCCAGCTGCCAAGGGGGTGGGGGGACAGGGGCCTACTATGGCTACACCTTC CASCQGGGGTGAYYGYTF
. . TRBJ1-1 TRBV3-1/TRBV3-2 TGTGCCAGCAGCCAATTCCGGGGTCCCGAAGCTTTCTTT CASSQFRGPEAFF
. . TRBJ1-4 TRBV7-9 TGTGCCAGCCGACGTTCTGCTAATGAAAAACTGTTTTTT CASRRSANEKLFF
. once TRBJ1-2 TRBV6-6 TGTGCCAGCAGTTACGACGGTGGCTACACCTTC CASSYDGGYTF
. . TRBJ2-5 TRBV27 TGTGCCAGCAGTTTATCCCCACCCTCGGAGGGTAGAGAAGAGACCCAGTACTTC CASSLSPPSEGREETQYF
TRBD1 . TRBJ1-2 TRBV27 TGTGCCAGCAGGTCACAGGGGTCCTATGGCTACACCTTC CASRSQGSYGYTF
. . TRBJ2-3 TRBV7-9 TGTGCCAGCAGCCCAGGACTACTCACAGATACGCAGTATTTT CASSPGLLTDTQYF
TRBD1 . TRBJ2-2 TRBV2 TGTGCCAGCAGTCTTGGACAGGGGAACACCGGGGAGCTGTTTTTT CASSLGQGNTGELFF
TRBD1 . TRBJ2-1 TRBV29-1 TGCAGCGTCGGGGGCTGGGACAGGGTGGGGAATGAGCAGTTCTTC CSVGGWDRVGNEQFF
. once TRBJ2-3 TRBV13 TGTGCCAGCAGCCCAGCTAACGCCGGAGATACGCAGTATTTT CASSPANAGDTQYF